One T cell receptor (beta chain) is described in this entry. Its specific antigen is unknown. The sample holds no much larger clone one base away, and base qualities are not on file. The data belong to a study of blood T cell repertoires in COVID-19 (dated by TCRdb to the early 2020s). The study in broad terms: Collaborator samples came from the United States, Italy and Spain and covered acute and convalescent phases of COVID-19. The prospective study material was composed of cDNA or gDNA derived from T cells, B-cell-depleted T cells, or PBMCs. Subjects who had been exposed to COVID-19, were actively infected with it, or had recovered from it provided the deeply sampled blood TCRbeta repertoires that made up the dataset. A freely available public database, intended as a resource for researchers studying the immune response to SARS-CoV-2, is where the repertoires were released. The samples were drawn from two sources: the first 160 participants of the ongoing ImmuneRACE study, and some 1,300 subjects contributed by 6 global collaborators. A de-identified subject ID, COVID-19 status, age in years and sex were almost always included in the sample metadata. Where available, HLA class I and class II types were taken from metadata supplied by the sample provider and were not determined by assay-based typing.

Results the study describes overall, beyond this receptor: Clinical and demographic metadata were provided uncurated, with the amount varying by source and participant.

At the junction V is shortened by 8 bases and J by 7 bases, with 15 bases in between. CDR1 MNHEY and CDR2 SVGAGI were looked up in the germline V gene. Reading from cysteine to phenylalanine, the CDR3 counts 13 amino acids. Of all the DNA, just the CDR3 is kept, 39 bases in frame from base 1. Participants in the prospective study were enrolled through a virtual design, were aged roughly 18 to 95 years, and lived in 20 to 30 United States geographic areas. To assign participants to cohorts, the prospective study relied on clinical history that participants themselves reported in a screening survey and a study questionnaire. Each participant in the prospective study had whole blood, serum and a nasopharyngeal or oropharyngeal swab collected by mobile phlebotomists. Participants in the prospective study had the option to provide additional blood draws and questionnaires over an approximately 2-month period. Before DNA extraction, blood samples from the prospective study were shipped at room temperature or frozen.

TCRbeta CDR3 regions were amplified from genomic DNA using the immunoSEQ Assay, a bias-controlled multiplex PCR. Per the authors' processing: The number of nucleated cells in each sample was estimated by amplification of reference gene primers within the assay. Sequence reads were collapsed and filtered to measure the absolute abundance of every unique TCRbeta CDR3 rearrangement. For each sample, productive Simpson clonality was calculated as the square root of Simpson's diversity index across productive rearrangements. In TCRdb, the immuneACCESS table is reduced to in-frame sequences with V and J assigned. These tables do not hold every clone; where another copy was compared, an unresolved V gene accounts for under half, and the others remain unexplained. Clone size and V and J calls were adopted from that table, with D and trimming inferred from the DNA. The sample table shows a few hundred thousand clones, and around 84% are seen once. The ten largest clones represent 6.5% to 9% of the sample.

The sample comprised PBMCs or T cells enriched from blood (not recorded which). The chain couples TRBV6-5 to TRBJ1-5, with the D gene uncertain. This clonotype was sampled from a woman aged 40 to 55 with acute COVID-19. The CDR3 region reads CASRNLGGQPQHF. The DNA sequence follows: TGTGCCAGCCGAAACTTGGGCGGGCAGCCCCAGCATTTT.